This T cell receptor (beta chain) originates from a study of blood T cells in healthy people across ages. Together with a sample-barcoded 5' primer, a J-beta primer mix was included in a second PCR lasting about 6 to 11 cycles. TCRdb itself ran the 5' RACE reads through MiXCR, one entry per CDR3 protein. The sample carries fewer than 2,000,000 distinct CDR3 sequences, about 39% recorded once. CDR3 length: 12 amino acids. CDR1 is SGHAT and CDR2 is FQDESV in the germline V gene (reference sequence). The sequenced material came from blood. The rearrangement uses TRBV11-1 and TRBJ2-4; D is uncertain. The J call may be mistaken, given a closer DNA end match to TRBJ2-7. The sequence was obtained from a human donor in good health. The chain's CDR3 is CASSATRYEQYF. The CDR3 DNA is TGTGCCAGCAGCGCGACTCGTTACGAGCAGTACTTC.